The sequence of this T cell receptor (beta chain) was determined in a study of OX40 agonist ivuxolimab in advanced cancers. Study-wide context: Those treated in dose escalation had hepatocellular carcinoma, melanoma, renal cell cancer or head and neck cancer.

Sequencing used immunoSEQ multiplex PCR; TCRdb keeps in-frame clones, though not all of them. The sample contains roughly 100,000 clones, about 90% of which appear only once. The germline gives CDR1 LNHDA, CDR2 SQIVND (reference sequence). The CDR3 sequence is 15 residues long. Losses at the gene ends were 3 bases for V and 2 bases for J; bases not matched to a gene: 6. This sequence originates from an adult with an advanced solid tumor such as melanoma, head and neck, liver or kidney cancer. This rearrangement joins TRBV19 to TRBJ1-1; 7 bases align to TRBD1. Here the sequenced sample was CD4+ or CD8+ T cells sorted from blood, taken in a trial of the OX40 agonist ivuxolimab. The chain's CDR3 is CASSIAGTANTEAFF. The CDR3, as DNA: TGTGCCAGTAGTATCGCCGGGACAGCTAACACTGAAGCTTTCTTT.